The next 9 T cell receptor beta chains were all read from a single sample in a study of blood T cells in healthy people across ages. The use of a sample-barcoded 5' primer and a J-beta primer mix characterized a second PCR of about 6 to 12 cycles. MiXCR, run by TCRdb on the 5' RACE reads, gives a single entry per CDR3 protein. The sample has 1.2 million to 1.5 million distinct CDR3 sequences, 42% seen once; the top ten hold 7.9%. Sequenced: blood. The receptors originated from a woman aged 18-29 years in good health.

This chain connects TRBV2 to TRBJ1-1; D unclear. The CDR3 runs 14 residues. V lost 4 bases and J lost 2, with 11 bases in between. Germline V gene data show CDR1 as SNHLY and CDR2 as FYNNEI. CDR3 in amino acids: CASSGHQANTEAFF. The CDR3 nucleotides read TGTGCCAGCAGTGGACACCAGGCTAACACTGAAGCTTTCTTT.

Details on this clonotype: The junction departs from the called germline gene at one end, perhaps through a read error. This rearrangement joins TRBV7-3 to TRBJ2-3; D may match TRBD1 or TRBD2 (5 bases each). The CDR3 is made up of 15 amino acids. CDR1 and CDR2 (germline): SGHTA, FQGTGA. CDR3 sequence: CASSSFSGSTGTQYF. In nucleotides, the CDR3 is TGTGCCAGCAGCTCCTTTTCGGGGAGCACAGGTACGCAGTATTTT.

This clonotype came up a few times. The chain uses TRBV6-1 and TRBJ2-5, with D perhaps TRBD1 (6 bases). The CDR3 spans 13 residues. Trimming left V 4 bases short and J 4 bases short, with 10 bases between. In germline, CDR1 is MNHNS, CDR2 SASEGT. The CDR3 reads CASSGRDTETQYF. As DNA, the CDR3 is TGTGCCAGCAGTGGCCGGGACACAGAGACCCAGTACTTC.

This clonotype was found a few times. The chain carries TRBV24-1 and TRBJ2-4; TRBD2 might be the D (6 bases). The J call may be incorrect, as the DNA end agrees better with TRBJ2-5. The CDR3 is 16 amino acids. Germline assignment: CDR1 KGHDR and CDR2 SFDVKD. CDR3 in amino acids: CATSDPTIGTQETQYF. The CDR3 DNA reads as TGTGCCACCAGTGATCCCACCATTGGGACTCAAGAGACCCAGTACTTC.

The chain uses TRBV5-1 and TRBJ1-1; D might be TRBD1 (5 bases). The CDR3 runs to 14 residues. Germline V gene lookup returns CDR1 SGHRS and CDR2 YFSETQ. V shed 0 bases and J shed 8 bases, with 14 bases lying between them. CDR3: CASSLEGRAEEAFF. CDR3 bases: TGCGCCAGCAGCTTGGAGGGCAGGGCGGAAGAAGCTTTCTTT.

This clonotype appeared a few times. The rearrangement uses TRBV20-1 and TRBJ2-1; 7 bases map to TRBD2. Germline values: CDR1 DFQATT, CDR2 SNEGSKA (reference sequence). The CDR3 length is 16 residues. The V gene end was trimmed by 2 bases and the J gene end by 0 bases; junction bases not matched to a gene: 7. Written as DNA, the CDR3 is TGCAGTGCTAGAAGTAGCGGGCGAAGCTCCTACAATGAGCAGTTCTTC. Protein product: CSARSSGRSSYNEQFF.

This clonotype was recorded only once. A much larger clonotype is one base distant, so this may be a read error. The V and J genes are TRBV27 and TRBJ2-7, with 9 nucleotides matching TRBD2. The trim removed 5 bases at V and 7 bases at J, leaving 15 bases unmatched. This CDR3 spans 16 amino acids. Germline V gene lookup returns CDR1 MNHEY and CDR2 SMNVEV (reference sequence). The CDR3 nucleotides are TGTGCCAGCAGTCCCGTTGGTAGCGGGGGCTTGGATGAGCAGTACTTC. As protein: CASSPVGSGGLDEQYF.

The CDR3: CATSRDALGSYEQYF. DNA for the CDR3: TGTGCCACCAGCAGAGATGCCCTCGGCTCCTACGAGCAGTACTTC. The chain employs TRBV15 and TRBJ2-7; D is unresolved. The CDR3 contains 15 residues. Germline assignment: CDR1 LNHNV and CDR2 YYDKDF (reference sequence). Trimming left V 0 bases short and J 0 bases short, with 9 bases between. The full variable domain, with the rest looked up from reference TRBV15 and TRBJ2-7, is DAMVIQNPRYQVTQFGKPVTLSCSQTLNHNVMYWYQQKSSQAPKLLFHYYDKDFNNEADTPDNFQSRRPNTSFCFLDIRSPGLGDTAMYLCATSRDALGSYEQYFGPGTRLTVT.

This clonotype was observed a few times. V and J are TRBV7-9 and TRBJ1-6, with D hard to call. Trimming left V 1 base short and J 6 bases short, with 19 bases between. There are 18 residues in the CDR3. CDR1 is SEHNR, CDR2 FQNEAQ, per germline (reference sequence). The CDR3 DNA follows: TGTGCCAGCAGCTTAGTTACCCTCCGGGTCCCCTCTAATTCACCCCTCCACTTT. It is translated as CASSLVTLRVPSNSPLHF. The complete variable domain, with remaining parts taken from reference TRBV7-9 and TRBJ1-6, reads DTGVSQNPRHKITKRGQNVTFRCDPISEHNRLYWYRQTLGQGPEFLTYFQNEAQLEKSRLLSDRFSAERPKGSFSTLEIQRTEQGDSAMYLCASSLVTLRVPSNSPLHFGNGTRLTVT.